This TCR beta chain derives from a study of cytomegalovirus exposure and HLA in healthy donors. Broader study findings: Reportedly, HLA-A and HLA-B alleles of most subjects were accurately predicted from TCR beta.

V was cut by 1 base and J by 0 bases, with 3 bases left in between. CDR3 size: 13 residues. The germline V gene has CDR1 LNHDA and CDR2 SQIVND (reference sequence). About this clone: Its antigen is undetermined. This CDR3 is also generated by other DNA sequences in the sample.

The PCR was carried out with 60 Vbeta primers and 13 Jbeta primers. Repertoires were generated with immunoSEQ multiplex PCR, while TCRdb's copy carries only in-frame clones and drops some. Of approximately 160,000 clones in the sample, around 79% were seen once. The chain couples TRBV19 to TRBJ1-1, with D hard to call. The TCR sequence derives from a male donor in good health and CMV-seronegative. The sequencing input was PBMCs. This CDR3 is CASSIALNTEAFF. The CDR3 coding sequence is TGTGCCAGTAGTATAGCGTTGAACACTGAAGCTTTCTTT.